This T cell receptor (beta chain) is drawn from a study of OX40 agonist ivuxolimab in advanced cancers. Assay used: immunoSEQ multiplex PCR; TCRdb lists only in-frame clones, some missing. The sample lists roughly 70,000 clones, roughly 86% occurring once. Trimming cost V 5 bases and J 1 base, with 12 bases left between them. CDR3 size: 14 residues. Germline-derived CDR1 and CDR2 are MDHEN and SYDVKM. The sequence was obtained from an adult with an advanced solid tumor such as melanoma, head and neck, liver or kidney cancer. This specimen was CD4+ or CD8+ T cells sorted from blood, taken in a trial of the OX40 agonist ivuxolimab. This chain connects TRBV28 to TRBJ2-7, with unresolved D. The CDR3 bases are TGTGCCAGCAGTCTCCCTGACTCGTCCTACGAGCAGTACTTC. It specifies CASSLPDSSYEQYF.